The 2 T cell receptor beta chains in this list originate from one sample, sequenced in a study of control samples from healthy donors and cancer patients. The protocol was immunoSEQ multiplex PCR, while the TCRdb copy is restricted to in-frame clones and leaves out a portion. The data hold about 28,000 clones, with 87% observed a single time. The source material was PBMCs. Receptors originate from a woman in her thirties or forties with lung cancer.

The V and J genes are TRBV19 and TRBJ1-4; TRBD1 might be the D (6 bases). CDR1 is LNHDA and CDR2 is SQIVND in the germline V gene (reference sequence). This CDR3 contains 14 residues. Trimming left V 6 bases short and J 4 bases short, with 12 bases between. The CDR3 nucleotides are TGTGCCAGTAGCTTGGACAGTGTTAATGAAAAACTGTTTTTT. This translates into CASSLDSVNEKLFF.

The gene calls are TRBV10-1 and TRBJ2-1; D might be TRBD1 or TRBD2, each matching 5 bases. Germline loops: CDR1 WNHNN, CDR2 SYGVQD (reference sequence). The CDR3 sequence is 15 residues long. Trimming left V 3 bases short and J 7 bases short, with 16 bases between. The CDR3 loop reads CASSDGTEGENEQFF. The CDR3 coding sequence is TGCGCCAGCAGTGACGGGACCGAAGGGGAGAATGAGCAGTTCTTC.